The 27 T cell receptor beta chains below all came from one sample that was sequenced in a study of metastatic and nonmetastatic thyroid tumors. TCRdb re-analyzed the PCR reads using MiXCR. The sample holds approximately 12,000 clones, approximately 32% seen once. Patients were all untreated before their thyroid surgery. The sequencing input was tumor tissue. The receptors derive from a female donor with papillary thyroid cancer or a benign thyroid nodule (not recorded which). Some clones in this sample may be carry-over from other donors' samples.

This clone is termed medium-sized. The chain recombines TRBV3-1 with TRBJ2-7; 9 nucleotides match TRBD1. This CDR3 comprises 15 residues. Germline lookup yields CDR1 LGHDT and CDR2 YNNKEL (reference sequence). J was trimmed by 7 bases and V by 5 bases; bases with no gene match: 12. CDR3 nucleotides: TGTGCCAGCAGCGAGCGGGGACAGGGCGTTCGGGAGCAGTACTTC. It encodes CASSERGQGVREQYF.

This clone was seen only a few times. This chain joins TRBV24-1 and TRBJ2-1, with unresolved D. The CDR3 consists of 16 residues. The germline V gene has CDR1 KGHDR and CDR2 SFDVKD. Deletions cut 2 bases from V and 3 bases from J, with 13 bases between. The CDR3 here is CATSDSMGISYNEQFF. The CDR3 DNA reads TGTGCCACCAGTGATTCCATGGGAATCAGCTACAATGAGCAGTTCTTC.

The table lists this clone with many counts. V usage is TRBV7-9 and J usage is TRBJ2-1, with TRBD2 matching over 7 bases. The V gene end was trimmed by 5 bases and the J gene end by 8 bases; junction bases not matched to a gene: 9. This CDR3 is 14 amino acids long. Per the germline V gene, CDR1 is SEHNR and CDR2 is FQNEAQ (reference sequence). The CDR3 region has the DNA TGTGCCAGCAGCCTAGGCGGGACTATCGATGAGCAGTTCTTC. As protein: CASSLGGTIDEQFF.

This clone was picked up a small number of times. This chain uses TRBV19 with TRBJ1-2; D remains unclear. The CDR3 loop spans 12 amino acids. In germline, CDR1 is LNHDA, CDR2 SQIVND (reference sequence). V lost 7 bases, J lost 10 bases, and 16 bases lay in between. CDR3 bases: TGTGCCAGTATTCCTCATAACCAGGTCTACACCTTC. It translates to CASIPHNQVYTF.

In nucleotides, the CDR3 is TGCAGTGCTAGAGGGACTAGCGATATAGGCGCAGATACGCAGTATTTT. Amino acids: CSARGTSDIGADTQYF. The chain couples TRBV20-1 to TRBJ2-3, with TRBD2 matching over 9 bases. V shed 1 base and J 4 bases; nucleotides not matched to a gene: 9. The CDR3 loop spans 16 amino acids. CDR1 is DFQATT, CDR2 SNEGSKA, per germline (reference sequence).

V and J are TRBV5-1 and TRBJ1-4, with D unclear. There are 16 residues in the CDR3. The V gene's germline CDR1 is SGHRS and CDR2 YFSETQ. V shed 6 bases and J shed 4 bases, with 19 bases lying between them. Written as DNA, the CDR3 is TGCGCCAGCATGAGGACGCCGGGTCAGCTTAATGAAAAACTGTTTTTT. Protein product: CASMRTPGQLNEKLFF.

CDR3 region: CSARDAQGAQNGELFF. CDR3 sequence (DNA): TGCAGTGCTAGAGATGCTCAGGGGGCGCAGAACGGGGAGCTGTTTTTT. The chain joins TRBV20-1 to TRBJ2-2, with 8 bases aligning to TRBD1. With V trimmed by 0 bases and J by 7 bases, 10 bases remained unmatched. Per the germline V gene, CDR1 is DFQATT and CDR2 is SNEGSKA (reference sequence). The CDR3 runs to 16 residues.

This clone occurred a few times. The gene calls are TRBV2 and TRBJ2-2; the match to TRBD2 covers 9 bases. CDR1 is SNHLY, CDR2 FYNNEI, per germline. J lost 9 bases, V lost 7 bases, and 9 bases had no gene match. The CDR3 runs 14 residues. The CDR3 DNA reads TGTGCCAGCATGGCGCTAGCGGGACGCCGGGAGCTGTTTTTT. It translates to CASMALAGRRELFF.

This chain connects TRBV27 to TRBJ1-4; 7 nucleotides match TRBD1. CDR1 is MNHEY, CDR2 SMNVEV, per germline (reference sequence). CDR3 length: 15 amino acids. With 6 bases clipped from V and 7 bases from J, the junction kept 11 bases outside the gene matches. DNA for the CDR3: TGTGCCAGCAGCGCTCTAGGGGGCTATGGTGAAAAACTGTTTTTT. The encoded protein is CASSALGGYGEKLFF.

This clone was counted at least ten times. One base away lies a much larger clone, so this may be a sequencing read error. The chain uses TRBV6-1 and TRBJ2-2; the D is unclear. From germline, CDR1 is MNHNS and CDR2 SASEGT. V was clipped by 4 bases and J by 6 bases, with 15 bases between them. CDR3 length equals 15 residues. This CDR3 reads CASSGAGATAGELFF. The DNA for the CDR3 is TGTGCCAGCAGTGGAGCAGGAGCGACGGCCGGGGAGCTGTTTTTT.

This clone was recorded at least ten times. CDR3 sequence (DNA): TGTGCCAGCAGCTTTCTCGGGGTGACTCAAGAGACCCAGTACTTC. It specifies CASSFLGVTQETQYF. This rearrangement joins TRBV5-6 to TRBJ2-5; D may be TRBD2 (5 bases). This CDR3 contains 15 residues. The V end lost 2 bases, the J end lost 2 bases, and 13 bases lay between the germline ends. Germline V gene lookup returns CDR1 SGHDT and CDR2 YYEEEE.

The rearrangement uses TRBV3-1 and TRBJ2-5; D might be TRBD1 (8 bases). CDR3 length: 14 amino acids. The V end lost 3 bases, the J end lost 4 bases, and 12 bases lay between the germline ends. Germline V lookup: CDR1 LGHDT, CDR2 YNNKEL (reference sequence). This chain's CDR3 is CASSQHRGGETQYF. The CDR3 DNA sequence: TGTGCCAGCAGCCAGCACAGGGGGGGAGAGACCCAGTACTTC.

By sample fraction, this clone is medium-sized. V gene TRBV11-3 combines with J gene TRBJ2-7, with TRBD1 identical over 7 bases. This CDR3 contains 13 residues. Looked up from germline, CDR1 is SGHNT and CDR2 is YENEEA. V shed 6 bases and J 6 bases; nucleotides not matched to a gene: 8. CDR3 residues: CASRSGTASEQYF. The DNA of the CDR3 is TGTGCCAGCAGGTCCGGGACAGCTTCCGAGCAGTACTTC.

This clone was counted between two and nine times. CDR3 bases: TGCGCCAGCAGCCTGGACAGCCCCTTCTCCTACGAGCAGTACTTC. The encoded protein is CASSLDSPFSYEQYF. The chain recombines TRBV5-1 with TRBJ2-7, with D tentatively TRBD1 (6 bases). Deletions cut 4 bases from V and 0 bases from J, with 14 bases between. This CDR3 contains 15 residues. Germline values: CDR1 SGHRS, CDR2 YFSETQ.

This clone was observed a few times. The V and J genes are TRBV28 and TRBJ2-1, with D possibly called TRBD1 or TRBD2 (5 bases each). The germline gives CDR1 MDHEN, CDR2 SYDVKM. Trimming stripped 3 bases from V and 0 bases from J, with 12 bases between. The CDR3 contains 16 residues. CDR3 nucleotide sequence: TGTGCCAGCAGTTTCTGGGGGAGCGCCTCCTACAATGAGCAGTTCTTC. Translation gives CASSFWGSASYNEQFF.

CDR3 bases: TGTGCCAGCAGCTTCGGGACGCACACTTACAATGAGCAGTTCTTC. This translates into CASSFGTHTYNEQFF. The rearrangement joins TRBV11-1 to TRBJ2-1, with D perhaps given as TRBD1 or TRBD2 (5 bases each). V lost 3 bases, J lost 4 bases, and 13 bases lay in between. Germline CDR1 SGHAT, CDR2 FQDESV (reference sequence). CDR3 length: 15 amino acids.

There are many counts of this clone. A much larger clone lies one base from this, so it may be a read error. The chain carries TRBV3-1 and TRBJ2-5, with D unclear. The CDR3 runs to 15 residues. The germline V and J ends were trimmed by 4 bases and 4 bases, with 16 bases remaining between them. The V gene's germline CDR1 is LGHDT and CDR2 YNNKEL (reference sequence). The DNA of the CDR3 is TGTGCCAGCAGCCCTTTTAGGTGGCGCGGAGAGACCCAGTACTTC. As protein: CASSPFRWRGETQYF.

This rearrangement joins TRBV20-1 to TRBJ2-3; 11 bases align to TRBD2. V gave up 0 bases and J gave up 5 bases; unmatched junction bases: 10. The CDR3 has 17 residues. The germline CDR1 and CDR2 sequences are DFQATT and SNEGSKA (reference sequence). The CDR3 loop reads CSARDLNSGGAEDTQYF. In DNA form, the CDR3 reads TGCAGTGCTAGAGATCTAAATAGCGGGGGGGCGGAAGATACGCAGTATTTT.

This clone showed up many times. DNA for the CDR3: TGCAGTGCTAGACCGGGGGTCACTGAAGCTTTCTTT. Translating it yields CSARPGVTEAFF. The chain uses TRBV20-1 and TRBJ1-1; D perhaps matches TRBD1 (5 bases). The CDR3 runs to 12 residues. V was trimmed by 2 bases and J by 4 bases, leaving 8 bases between them. CDR1 is DFQATT, CDR2 SNEGSKA, per germline (reference sequence).

The V call is TRBV20-1, the J call TRBJ1-2; the D is unclear. V lost 5 bases to trimming and J lost 4 bases, with 11 bases between them. There are 12 residues in the CDR3. Germline V gene data show CDR1 as DFQATT and CDR2 as SNEGSKA (reference sequence). DNA for the CDR3: TGCAGTGCTCATCAGACCCCCTATGGCTACACCTTC. This sequence encodes CSAHQTPYGYTF.

This clone appeared a few times. An end of the junction differs from the germline gene, which may be a read error. The V and J genes are TRBV6-2 or TRBV6-3 and TRBJ2-1; TRBD2 agrees at 9 bases. Germline CDR1 is MNHEY and CDR2 is SVGEGT. The CDR3 has 16 residues. This chain's CDR3 is CASRRLAVKLYNEHFF. CDR3 sequence (DNA): TGTGCCAGCAGACGACTAGCGGTAAAACTCTACAATGAGCATTTCTTC.

Worth noting for this clone: The junction departs from germline at one end; a sequencing error may be responsible. The V and J genes are TRBV10-2 and TRBJ1-6; no definite D call. The CDR3 length is 12 residues. In germline, CDR1 is WSHSY, CDR2 SAAADI. CDR3 nucleotide sequence: TGCGCCAGCAGTGACTATAATTCACGCCTCCACTTT. It codes for CASSDYNSRLHF.

This clone was counted once. The chain recombines TRBV18 with TRBJ2-7, with D possibly being TRBD1 or TRBD2 (5 bases each). V was cut by 5 bases and J by 2 bases, with 13 bases left in between. The germline V gene encodes CDR1 KGHSH and CDR2 LQKENI. The CDR3 sequence is 14 residues long. The CDR3 nucleotides read TGTGCCAGCTCATCGGGGACGGTCGCCTACGAGCAGTACTTC. Translation gives CASSSGTVAYEQYF.

By proportion, this clone is medium-sized. This chain links TRBV4-2 with TRBJ2-1; D is uncertain. Germline-derived CDR1 and CDR2 are LGHNA and YNFKEQ. Trimming stripped 1 base from V and 7 bases from J, with 8 bases between. This CDR3 spans 13 amino acids. CDR3 loop: CASSQGGSNEQFF. DNA of the CDR3: TGTGCCAGCAGCCAAGGAGGATCGAATGAGCAGTTCTTC.

The chain carries TRBV9 and TRBJ2-1; a weak D match, TRBD2 (5 bases). CDR1 and CDR2 from the germline V gene are SGDLS and YYNGEE. The CDR3 totals 15 residues. V lost 5 bases to trimming and J lost 5 bases, with 17 bases between them. CDR3: CASSEGLLINNEQFF. The CDR3 nucleotides are TGTGCCAGCAGTGAGGGCCTCCTAATTAACAATGAGCAGTTCTTC.

The V and J genes are TRBV9 and TRBJ1-3; tentative D call: TRBD1 (5 bases). CDR1 SGDLS and CDR2 YYNGEE come from the germline V gene. The CDR3 spans 16 residues. V was trimmed by 3 bases and J by 0 bases, leaving 13 bases between them. This CDR3 is CASSEIAGSSGNTIYF. The DNA for the CDR3 is TGTGCCAGCAGCGAAATCGCAGGGTCCTCTGGAAACACCATATATTTT.

A single count supports this clone. The V gene is TRBV7-2, the J gene TRBJ1-6; no clear D gene. Per germline, CDR1 SGHTA and CDR2 FQGNSA. This CDR3 comprises 15 residues. V was shortened by 1 base and J by 5 bases, with 9 bases between the two germline ends. CDR3 residues: CASSLDVSNNSPLHF. The CDR3 nucleotides read TGTGCCAGCAGCTTAGACGTGTCAAATAATTCACCCCTCCACTTT.